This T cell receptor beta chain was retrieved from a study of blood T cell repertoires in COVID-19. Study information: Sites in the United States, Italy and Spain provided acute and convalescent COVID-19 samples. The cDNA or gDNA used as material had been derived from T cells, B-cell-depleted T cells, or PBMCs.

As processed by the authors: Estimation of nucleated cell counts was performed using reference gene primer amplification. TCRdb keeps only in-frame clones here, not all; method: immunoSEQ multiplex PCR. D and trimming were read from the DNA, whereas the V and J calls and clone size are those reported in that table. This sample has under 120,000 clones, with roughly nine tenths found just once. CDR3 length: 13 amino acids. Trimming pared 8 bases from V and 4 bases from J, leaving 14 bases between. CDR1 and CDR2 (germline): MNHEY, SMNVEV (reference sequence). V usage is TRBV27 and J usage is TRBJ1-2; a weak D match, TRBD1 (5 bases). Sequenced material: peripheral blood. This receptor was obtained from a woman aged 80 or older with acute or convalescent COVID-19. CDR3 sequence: CASRPGHTYGYTF. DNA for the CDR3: TGTGCCAGCCGTCCAGGGCATACCTATGGCTACACCTTC.